Each of the 5 T cell receptor beta chains below was sequenced from the same sample in a study of blood T cells in healthy people across ages. For the second PCR, which ran for roughly 7 to 11 cycles, a sample-barcoded 5' primer and a J-beta primer mix were used. TCRdb reprocessed the 5' RACE reads with MiXCR, giving one entry per CDR3 protein. Seen here are about 1.1 million distinct CDR3 sequences, 30% to 40% observed once, and the top ten hold around 13%. What was sequenced was blood. Receptors originate from a man aged 18 to 35 in good health.

V and J are TRBV7-9 and TRBJ1-2; D perhaps matches TRBD1 (6 bases). V lost 5 bases, J lost 7 bases, and 20 bases lay in between. Germline CDR1 is SEHNR and CDR2 is FQNEAQ (reference sequence). The CDR3 is made up of 15 amino acids. CDR3 in DNA: TGTGCCAGCAGCCCGACGGGGGGCAGGAGTGGTGGCTACACCTTC. Residues: CASSPTGGRSGGYTF. Variable domain in full (rest from reference TRBV7-9 and TRBJ1-2): DTGVSQNPRHKITKRGQNVTFRCDPISEHNRLYWYRQTLGQGPEFLTYFQNEAQLEKSRLLSDRFSAERPKGSFSTLEIQRTEQGDSAMYLCASSPTGGRSGGYTFGSGTRLTVV.

The chain links TRBV7-2 to TRBJ2-7; TRBD2 agrees at 7 bases. CDR1 is SGHTA and CDR2 is FQGNSA in the germline V gene. This CDR3 is 15 amino acids long. Germline trimming cut 1 base from V and 2 bases from J; bases unmatched to any gene: 5. CDR3: CASSLEGLAAYEQYF. CDR3 nucleotides: TGTGCCAGCAGCTTAGAGGGTCTAGCGGCCTACGAGCAGTACTTC.

This clonotype was seen a few times. CDR3 region: CASSYGTAPYF. CDR3 DNA: TGTGCCAGCAGCTATGGGACAGCCCCGTACTTC. The genes are TRBV7-2 and TRBJ2-5; TRBD1 agrees at 7 bases. The CDR3 spans 11 residues. J was trimmed by 13 bases and V by 4 bases; bases with no gene match: 6. Per the germline V gene, CDR1 is SGHTA and CDR2 is FQGNSA. The variable domain in full, with the rest retrieved from reference TRBV7-2 and TRBJ2-5, is GAGVSQSPSNKVTEKGKDVELRCDPISGHTALYWYRQSLGQGLEFLIYFQGNSAPDKSGLPSDRFSAERTGGSVSTLTIQRTQQEDSAVYLCASSYGTAPYFGPGTRLLVL.

The V and J genes are TRBV20-1 and TRBJ1-5, with D possibly matching TRBD1 (5 bases). V shed 1 base and J shed 7 bases, with 11 bases lying between them. The CDR3 is made up of 13 amino acids. Germline CDR1 and CDR2: DFQATT and SNEGSKA (reference sequence). The CDR3 DNA reads as TGCAGTGCTAGAGCAGCAGGGAAGCAGCCCCAGCATTTT. It encodes CSARAAGKQPQHF.

V and J are TRBV7-2 and TRBJ1-5, with D possibly TRBD1 on 5 matching bases. V was pared by 3 bases and J by 4 bases, with 10 bases between. The germline V gene has CDR1 SGHTA and CDR2 FQGNSA. The CDR3 length is 14 residues. CDR3 coding DNA: TGTGCCAGCAGCTTGGGGCACATTAATCAGCCCCAGCATTTT. As protein: CASSLGHINQPQHF. The whole variable domain, filled in from reference TRBV7-2 and TRBJ1-5, reads GAGVSQSPSNKVTEKGKDVELRCDPISGHTALYWYRQSLGQGLEFLIYFQGNSAPDKSGLPSDRFSAERTGGSVSTLTIQRTQQEDSAVYLCASSLGHINQPQHFGDGTRLSIL.